This T cell receptor beta chain comes out of a study of vaccination and CD4 T cells after COVID-19. Study-level background: Stimulation of cells relied on overlapping spike peptides derived from SARS-CoV-2, HCoV-NL63, HCoV-OC43 and HCoV-229E. Study-level findings and limits: A nonsignificant rise from about 20 to 38 was seen in the median number of SARS-CoV-2-reactive clonotypes. Convalescent patients had 304 of 307 vaccine-specific clones showing spike mono-reactivity.

Sample treatment: roughly 10-day PBMC culture with coronavirus spike peptide pools or control peptides (ViraFEST assay). This CDR3 has 13 residues. The V gene's germline CDR1 is SNHLY and CDR2 FYNNEI. Trimming took 7 bases from V and 7 from J; bases not matched to a gene: 6. On this clonotype: The antigen is not known.

An Oncomine TCR Beta short-read assay was used to sequence the DNA from cultured CD4+ T cells. TCRdb passed the PCR reads through MiXCR, listing each CDR3 protein once. The sample lists approximately 14,000 distinct CDR3 sequences, approximately 40% occurring once. What was sequenced was CD4+ T cells from blood, cultured in vitro. V is TRBV2 and J is TRBJ1-5; 8 nucleotides line up with TRBD1. This receptor was identified in a human donor who had recovered from COVID-19. CDR3 sequence (DNA): TGTGCCAGCATGCAGGACAGGGAACAGCCCCAGCATTTT. Residues: CASMQDREQPQHF.